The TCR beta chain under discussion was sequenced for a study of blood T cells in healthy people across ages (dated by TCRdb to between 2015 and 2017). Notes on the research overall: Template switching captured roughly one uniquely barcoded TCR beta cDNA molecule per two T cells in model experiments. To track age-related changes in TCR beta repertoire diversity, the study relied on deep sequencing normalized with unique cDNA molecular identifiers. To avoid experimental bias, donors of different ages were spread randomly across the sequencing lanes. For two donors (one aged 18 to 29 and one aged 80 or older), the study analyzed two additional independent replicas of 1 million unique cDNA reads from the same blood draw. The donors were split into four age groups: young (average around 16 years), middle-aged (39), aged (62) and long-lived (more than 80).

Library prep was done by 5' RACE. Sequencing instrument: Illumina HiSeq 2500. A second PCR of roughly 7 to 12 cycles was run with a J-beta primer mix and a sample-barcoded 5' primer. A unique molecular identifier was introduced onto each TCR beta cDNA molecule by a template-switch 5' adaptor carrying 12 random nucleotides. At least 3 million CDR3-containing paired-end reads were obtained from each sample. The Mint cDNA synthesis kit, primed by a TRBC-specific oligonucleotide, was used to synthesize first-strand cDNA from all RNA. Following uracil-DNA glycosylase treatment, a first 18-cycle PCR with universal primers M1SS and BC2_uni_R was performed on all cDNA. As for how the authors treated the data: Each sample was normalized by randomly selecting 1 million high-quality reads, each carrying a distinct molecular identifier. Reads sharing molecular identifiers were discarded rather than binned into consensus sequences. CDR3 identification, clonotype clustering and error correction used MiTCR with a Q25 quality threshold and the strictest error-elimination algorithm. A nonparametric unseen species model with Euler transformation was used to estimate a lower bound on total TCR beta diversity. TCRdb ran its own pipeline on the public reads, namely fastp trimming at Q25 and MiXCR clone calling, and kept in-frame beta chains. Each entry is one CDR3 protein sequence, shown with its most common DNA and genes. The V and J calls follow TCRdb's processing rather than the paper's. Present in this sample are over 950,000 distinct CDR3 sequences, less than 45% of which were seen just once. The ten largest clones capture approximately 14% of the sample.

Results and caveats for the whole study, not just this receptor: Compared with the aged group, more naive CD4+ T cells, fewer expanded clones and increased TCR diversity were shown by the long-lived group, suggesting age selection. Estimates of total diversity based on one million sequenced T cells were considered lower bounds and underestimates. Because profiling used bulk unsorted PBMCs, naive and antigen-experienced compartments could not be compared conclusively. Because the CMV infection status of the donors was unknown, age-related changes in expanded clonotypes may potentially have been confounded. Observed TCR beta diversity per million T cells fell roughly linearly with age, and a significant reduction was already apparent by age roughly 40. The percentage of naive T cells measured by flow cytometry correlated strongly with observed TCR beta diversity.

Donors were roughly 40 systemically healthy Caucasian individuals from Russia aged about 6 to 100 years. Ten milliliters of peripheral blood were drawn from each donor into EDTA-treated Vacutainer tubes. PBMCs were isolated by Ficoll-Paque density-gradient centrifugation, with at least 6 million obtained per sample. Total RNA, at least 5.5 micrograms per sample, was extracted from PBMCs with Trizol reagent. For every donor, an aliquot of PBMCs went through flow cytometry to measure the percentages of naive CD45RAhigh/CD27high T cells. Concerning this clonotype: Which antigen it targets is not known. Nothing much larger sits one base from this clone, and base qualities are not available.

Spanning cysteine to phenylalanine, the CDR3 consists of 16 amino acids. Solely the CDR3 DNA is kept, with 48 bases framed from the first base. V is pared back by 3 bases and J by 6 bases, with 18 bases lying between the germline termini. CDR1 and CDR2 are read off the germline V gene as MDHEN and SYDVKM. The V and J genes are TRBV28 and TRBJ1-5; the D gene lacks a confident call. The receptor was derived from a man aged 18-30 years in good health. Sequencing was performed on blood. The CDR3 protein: CASSFKWREVIQPQHF. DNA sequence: TGTGCCAGCAGTTTTAAATGGAGGGAGGTGATTCAGCCCCAGCATTTT. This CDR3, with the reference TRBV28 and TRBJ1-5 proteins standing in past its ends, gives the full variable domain DVKVTQSSRYLVKRTGEKVFLECVQDMDHENMFWYRQDPGLGLRLIYFSYDVKMKEKGDIPEGYSVSREKKERFSLILESASTNQTSMYLCASSFKWREVIQPQHFGDGTRLSIL.